Sequencing of this TCR beta chain was carried out in a study of T cell repertoires in cytomegalovirus infection. About the research overall: Matching HLA type, along with CMV infection, was indicated by public TCR beta signatures.

In its sample, this clonotype was seen many times. The target antigen is unknown. Via MiXCR, TCRdb re-called the reads, giving one row per CDR3 protein. The data hold some 150,000 distinct CDR3 sequences, with 23% observed a single time. Study-wide results and caveats: Cumulative public TCR beta family frequency identified carriers of CMV plus the relevant HLA. There were HLA-C-restricted CMV-specific TCR beta clonotypes dominating the ex vivo response.

The material sequenced was PBMCs. The clonotype was recovered from a human donor in good health (CMV status not recorded). Some clones in this sample may be carry-over from other donors' samples.

The CDR3 DNA reads as TGCAGTGCTGCACGCGGGGGGACCACAGATACGCAGTATTTT. This codes for CSAARGGTTDTQYF. The V call is TRBV20-1, the J call TRBJ2-3; 8 nucleotides line up with TRBD2. Germline CDR1 and CDR2: DFQATT and SNEGSKA (reference sequence). Losses at the gene ends were 5 bases for V and 2 bases for J; bases not matched to a gene: 6. There are 14 residues in the CDR3.